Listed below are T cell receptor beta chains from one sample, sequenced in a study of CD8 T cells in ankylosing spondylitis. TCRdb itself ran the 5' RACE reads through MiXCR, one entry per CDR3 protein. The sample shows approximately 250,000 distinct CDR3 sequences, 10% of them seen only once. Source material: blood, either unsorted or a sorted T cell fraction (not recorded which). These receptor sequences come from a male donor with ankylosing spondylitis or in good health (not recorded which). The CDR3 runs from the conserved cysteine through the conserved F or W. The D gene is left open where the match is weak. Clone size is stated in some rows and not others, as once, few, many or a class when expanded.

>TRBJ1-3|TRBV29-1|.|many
CSVEGSGAGNTIYF
TGCAGCGTTGAAGGGTCCGGAGCGGGAAACACCATATATTTT
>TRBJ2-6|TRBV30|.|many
CAWSVLGGANVLTF
TGTGCCTGGAGTGTGCTCGGCGGGGCCAACGTCCTGACTTTC
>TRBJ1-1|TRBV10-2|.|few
CASSEAGRVEAFF
TGCGCCAGCAGTGAAGCGGGCAGGGTGGAAGCTTTCTTT
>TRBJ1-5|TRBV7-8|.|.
CASSPKRQENQPQHF
TGTGCCAGCAGCCCCAAGCGGCAGGAAAATCAGCCCCAGCATTTT
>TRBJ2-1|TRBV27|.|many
CASRGTFKNEQFF
TGTGCCAGCCGGGGAACCTTTAAGAATGAGCAGTTCTTC
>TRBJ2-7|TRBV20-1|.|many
CSARGRINYEQYF
TGCAGTGCTAGGGGACGGATAAACTACGAGCAGTACTTC
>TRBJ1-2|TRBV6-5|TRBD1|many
CASSYSSGGYGYTF
TGTGCCAGCAGTTACTCTTCAGGGGGCTATGGCTACACCTTC
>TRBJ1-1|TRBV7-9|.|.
CASSLARKAEAFF
TGTGCCAGCAGCTTAGCCAGGAAGGCTGAAGCTTTCTTT
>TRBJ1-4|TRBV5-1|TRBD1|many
CASSVGDSTATNEKLFF
TGCGCCAGCAGCGTAGGGGACAGCACCGCAACTAATGAAAAACTGTTTTTT
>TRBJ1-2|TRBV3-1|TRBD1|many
CASSHRDRLNGYTF
TGTGCCAGCAGCCACCGGGACAGACTCAATGGCTACACCTTC
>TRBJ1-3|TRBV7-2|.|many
CASSPWEAWGNTIYF
TGTGCCAGCAGCCCATGGGAGGCATGGGGAAACACCATATATTTT
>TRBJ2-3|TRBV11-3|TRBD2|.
CASSSLAGTTDTQYF
TGTGCCAGCAGCTCACTAGCGGGGACCACAGATACGCAGTATTTT
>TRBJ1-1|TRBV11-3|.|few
CASSSSTSGGNTEAFF
TGTGCCAGCAGCTCCTCGACCTCCGGGGGGAACACTGAAGCTTTCTTT
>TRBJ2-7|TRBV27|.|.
CASSLDWGRTEQYF
TGTGCCAGCAGTTTAGATTGGGGGCGAACCGAGCAGTACTTC
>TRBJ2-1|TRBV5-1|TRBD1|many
CASSSLGQGANEQFF
TGCGCCAGCAGCTCCTTAGGACAGGGGGCCAATGAGCAGTTCTTC
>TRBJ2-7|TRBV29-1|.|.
CSAGDTYYEQYF
TGCAGCGCTGGGGACACCTACTACGAGCAGTACTTC
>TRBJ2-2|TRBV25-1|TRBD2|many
CASSQRGSAGELFF
TGTGCCAGCAGTCAGCGGGGTAGTGCCGGGGAGCTGTTTTTT
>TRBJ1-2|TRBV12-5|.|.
CASGLSHSNYGYTF
TGTGCTAGTGGTTTAAGCCACAGCAACTATGGCTACACCTTC
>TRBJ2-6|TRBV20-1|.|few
CSARDLGRDHSGANVLTF
TGCAGTGCTAGAGATCTGGGCAGGGACCACTCTGGGGCCAACGTCCTGACTTTC
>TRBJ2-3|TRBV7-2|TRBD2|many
CASSSRTSGRQHTQYF
TGTGCCAGCAGCTCCAGGACTAGCGGGAGACAACATACGCAGTATTTT
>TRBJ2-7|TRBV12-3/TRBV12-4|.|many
CASSLEGGFLEQYF
TGTGCCAGCAGTTTAGAGGGGGGCTTCCTCGAGCAGTACTTC
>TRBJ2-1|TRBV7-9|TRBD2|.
CASITGGAYNEQFF
TGTGCCAGCATTACGGGGGGAGCCTACAATGAGCAGTTCTTC
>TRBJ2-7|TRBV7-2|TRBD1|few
CASSLGTGVIYEQYF
TGTGCCAGCAGCTTGGGGACAGGGGTGATCTACGAGCAGTACTTC
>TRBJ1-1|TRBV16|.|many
CASSQSPGRDTEAFF
TGTGCCAGCAGCCAATCCCCAGGGCGGGACACTGAAGCTTTCTTT
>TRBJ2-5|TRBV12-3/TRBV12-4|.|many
CASSTTWGQETQYF
TGTGCCAGCAGTACGACCTGGGGGCAAGAGACCCAGTACTTC